This T cell receptor (beta chain) was identified during a study of blood T cell repertoires in COVID-19 (dated by TCRdb to the early 2020s). Broadly, across the study: Samples covering the acute and convalescent phases of COVID-19 were provided by collaborators in the United States, Italy and Spain. Where available, HLA class I and class II types were taken from metadata supplied by the sample provider and were not determined by assay-based typing. The repertoires were released in a freely available public database meant as a resource for research on the immune response to SARS-CoV-2. Nearly every sample came with metadata listing a de-identified subject ID, COVID-19 status, age in years and sex. The material from the prospective study consisted of cDNA or gDNA derived from T cells, B-cell-depleted T cells, or PBMCs. The samples were drawn from two sources: the first 160 participants of the ongoing ImmuneRACE study, and fewer than 1,500 subjects contributed by 6 global collaborators. Subjects who had been exposed to COVID-19, were actively infected with it, or had recovered from it provided the deeply sampled blood TCRbeta repertoires that made up the dataset. The full study reports these points: Clinical and demographic metadata were provided uncurated, with the amount varying by source and participant.

Taken from cysteine to phenylalanine, the CDR3 has 15 residues. Only CDR3 DNA remains: 45 bases, in frame from the first base. From the germline V gene, CDR1 is SGHAT and CDR2 is FQNNGV. V trim: 6 bases; J trim: 6 bases; unmatched bases: 8. As to this clone: Its antigen is currently not known. Per-base quality was not reported, and no clone a single base away is much larger than it.

TCRbeta CDR3 regions were amplified from genomic DNA by means of the immunoSEQ Assay, a bias-controlled multiplex PCR. Processing in the source paper ran as follows. The number of nucleated cells in each sample was estimated by amplification of reference gene primers within the assay. To quantify the absolute abundance of each unique TCRbeta CDR3 rearrangement, sequence reads were collapsed and filtered. For each sample, productive Simpson clonality was calculated as the square root of Simpson's diversity index across productive rearrangements. This immuneACCESS table, as held by TCRdb, lists in-frame sequences with V and J called but not all clones. Of the missing ones, under half trace to an unresolved V gene in checked studies; the others have no known cause. D and trimming come from the DNA, and the V and J calls and clone size come from that table. For this sample there are 100,000 to 150,000 clones; more than 85% appear just once. The top ten clonotypes cover less than 20% of the sample.

The collaborating institutions used their own protocols to collect whole blood in K2EDTA tubes. For TCRbeta analysis, collaborators shipped samples in one of three forms: frozen whole blood, isolated PBMCs, or DNA extracted from either of those sample types. The sequence came from a man in his forties or fifties with active or convalescent COVID-19. The rearrangement combines TRBV11-2 with TRBJ1-5, with 10 central nucleotides matching TRBD1. Sequenced sample: peripheral blood. The CDR3 is CASSHTGTGVQPQHF. In nucleotide form, the sequence is TGTGCCAGCAGTCATACCGGGACAGGGGTTCAGCCCCAGCATTTT.